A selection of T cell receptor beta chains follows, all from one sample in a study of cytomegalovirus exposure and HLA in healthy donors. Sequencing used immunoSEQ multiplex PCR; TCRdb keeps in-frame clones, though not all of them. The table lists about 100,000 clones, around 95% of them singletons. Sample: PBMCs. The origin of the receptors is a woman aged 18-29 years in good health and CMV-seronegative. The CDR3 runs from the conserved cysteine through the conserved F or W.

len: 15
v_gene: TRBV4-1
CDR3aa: CASSQGGGMTTEAFF

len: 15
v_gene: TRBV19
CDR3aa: CASRSDRSSNQPQHF

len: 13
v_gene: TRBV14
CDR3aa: CASRDPSVSGYTF

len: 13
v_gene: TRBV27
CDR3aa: CASSLWTGETQYF

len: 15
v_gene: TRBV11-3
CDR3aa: CASSSDDRGTGELFF

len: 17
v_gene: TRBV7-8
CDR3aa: CASSLAGRNRGMNEQFF

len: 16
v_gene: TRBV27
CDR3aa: CASTEFPRSSNSPLHF

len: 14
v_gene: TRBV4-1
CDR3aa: CASSKRGTYNEQFF

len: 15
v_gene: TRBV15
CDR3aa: CATSRDLARSYEQYF

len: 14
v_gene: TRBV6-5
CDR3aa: CASSYPSGGKEQYF

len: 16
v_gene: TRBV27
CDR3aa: CASRPGQGARDTEAFF

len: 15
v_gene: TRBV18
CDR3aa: CASSPPASGGYEQYF

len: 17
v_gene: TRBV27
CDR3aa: CASSLIPASSYNSPLHF

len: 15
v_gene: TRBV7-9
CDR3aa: CASSLVLAGGHEQYF

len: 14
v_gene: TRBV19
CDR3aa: CASSARGLNTEAFF

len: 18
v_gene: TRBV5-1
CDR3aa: CASSSGSNLAGGTDTQYF

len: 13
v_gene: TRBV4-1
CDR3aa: CASSLGQSAELFF

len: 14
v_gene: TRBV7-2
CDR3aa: CASSLVPGGTEAFF

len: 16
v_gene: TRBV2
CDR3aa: CASTVRLRANTGELFF

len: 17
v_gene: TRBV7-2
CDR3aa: CASSPGTYPRPIYEQYF

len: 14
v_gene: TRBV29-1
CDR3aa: CSVDDRGSTHGYTF

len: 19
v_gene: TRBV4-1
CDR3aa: CASSQGTLREPYSNQPQHF

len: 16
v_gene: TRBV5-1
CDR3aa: CASSAKAGDRVGTQYF

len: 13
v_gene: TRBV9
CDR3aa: CASSSYYTDTQYF

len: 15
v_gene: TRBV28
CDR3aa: CASSLLQGGLPEAFF

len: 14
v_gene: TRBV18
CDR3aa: CASSPLGQGDEQYF

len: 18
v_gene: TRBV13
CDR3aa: CASSFFGWPGSNNSPLHF

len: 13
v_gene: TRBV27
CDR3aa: CASSLGTDHEQYF

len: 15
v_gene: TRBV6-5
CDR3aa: CASSYGGLHNSPLHF

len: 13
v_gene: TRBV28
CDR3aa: CASRPTTGFGYTF

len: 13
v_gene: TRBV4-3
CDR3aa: CASSQLGGQPQHF

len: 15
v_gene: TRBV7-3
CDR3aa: CASSWTSGGAYEQFF

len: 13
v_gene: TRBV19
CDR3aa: CASSIQNNQPQHF

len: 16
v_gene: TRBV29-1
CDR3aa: CSVVAGTTRFLNTQYF

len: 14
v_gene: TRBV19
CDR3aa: CASRGQAPNTEAFF

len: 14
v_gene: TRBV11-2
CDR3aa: CASSLDRAGGTQYF

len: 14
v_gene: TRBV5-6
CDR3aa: CASSPAGESGELFF

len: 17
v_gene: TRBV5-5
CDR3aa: CASSLYITGTMNTEAFF

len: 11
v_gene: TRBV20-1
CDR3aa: CSALNTGELFF

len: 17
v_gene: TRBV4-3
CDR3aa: CASSRGGRPGVADTQYF

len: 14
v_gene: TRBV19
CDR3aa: CASSILTNTGELFF

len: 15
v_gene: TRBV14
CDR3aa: CASSQGLRGNNEQFF

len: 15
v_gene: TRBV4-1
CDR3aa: CASSANQQGNTEAFF

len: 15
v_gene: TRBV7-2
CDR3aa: CASSFSGTDPLEQYF

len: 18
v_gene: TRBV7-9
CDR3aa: CASSLGGTGAYSNQPQHF

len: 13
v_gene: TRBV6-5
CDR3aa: CASTTVSNSPLHF

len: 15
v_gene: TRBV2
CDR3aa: CASSDRLAVTGELFF

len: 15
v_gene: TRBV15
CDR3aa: CATSGTGKANYGYTF